Each of the 28 T cell receptor beta chains below was sequenced from the same sample in a study of human T cells and chemical hapten exposure. TCRdb passed the RACE reads through MiXCR, listing each CDR3 protein once. The data show 73,000 or so distinct CDR3 sequences, with 8.5% seen just once and around 3.6% held by the top ten. Sample time point: patch test 2, 6 weeks after DPC sensitization. Noted treatment: therapeutic diphenylcyclopropenone sensitization with weekly scalp DPC. Sequencing was performed on whole blood, taken in connection with sensitization to the hapten diphenylcyclopropenone (DPC). The source is a woman aged 50 to 65 with alopecia areata. Some clones in this sample may be carry-over from other donors' samples.

This clonotype has at least ten counts. V and J are TRBV7-9 and TRBJ2-6; 12 bases agree with TRBD1. Losses at the gene ends were 1 base for V and 3 bases for J; bases not matched to a gene: 4. The CDR3 is 18 amino acids. Germline loops: CDR1 SEHNR, CDR2 FQNEAQ (reference sequence). CDR3 loop: CASSLVGTGGFGANVLTF. The CDR3 nucleotides read TGTGCCAGCAGCTTAGTTGGGACAGGGGGCTTTGGGGCCAACGTCCTGACTTTC.

At least ten counts were recorded for this clonotype. The chain is built from TRBV14 and TRBJ1-6; D remains unclear. The CDR3 has 15 residues. Germline V lookup: CDR1 SGHDN, CDR2 FVKESK. The ends were cut back, 1 base at V and 8 bases at J, with 12 bases in the middle. CDR3 in amino acids: CASSQGSGFYSPLHF. The CDR3 nucleotides are TGTGCCAGCAGCCAAGGCAGCGGGTTCTATTCACCCCTCCACTTT.

The genes are TRBV7-6 and TRBJ1-1, with D unclear. Deletions cut 0 bases from V and 4 bases from J, with 9 bases between. The CDR3 is made up of 14 amino acids. The germline V gene encodes CDR1 SGHVS and CDR2 FNYEAQ. The CDR3 here is CASSLAGYSTEAFF. In DNA form, the CDR3 reads TGTGCCAGCAGCTTAGCCGGGTACTCCACTGAAGCTTTCTTT.

The rearrangement links TRBV7-2 to TRBJ2-1, with 7 nucleotides matching TRBD2. CDR3 length equals 15 residues. Germline lookup yields CDR1 SGHTA and CDR2 FQGNSA. With V trimmed by 1 base and J by 10 bases, 10 bases remained unmatched. CDR3 loop: CASSLVPAGSGEQFF. CDR3 DNA: TGTGCCAGCAGCTTAGTTCCAGCGGGATCGGGGGAGCAGTTCTTC.

This clonotype was detected a few times. This chain joins TRBV28 and TRBJ1-1; D gene ambiguous. Germline V gene data show CDR1 as MDHEN and CDR2 as SYDVKM. This CDR3 has 14 residues. V lost 3 bases to trimming and J lost 5 bases, with 13 bases between them. In DNA form, the CDR3 reads TGTGCCAGCAGTTTGGGTCCGGGTATGACTGAAGCTTTCTTT. Its translation: CASSLGPGMTEAFF.

This clonotype turned up a few times. The genes are TRBV7-9 and TRBJ2-1, with 12 bases aligning to TRBD2. Germline CDR1 is SEHNR and CDR2 is FQNEAQ (reference sequence). Trimming removed 1 base from V and 4 bases from J; junction bases left unmatched: 5. The length of the CDR3 is 17 residues. CDR3: CASSLGTTSGRYNEQFF. CDR3 nucleotide sequence: TGTGCCAGCAGCTTAGGGACCACTAGCGGGAGGTACAATGAGCAGTTCTTC.

The table lists this clonotype with a few counts. V and J are TRBV12-3 or TRBV12-4 and TRBJ1-1; possible D gene TRBD1, 5 bases. The CDR3 spans 14 residues. V lost 6 bases and J 4 bases, leaving 15 bases between the germline ends. The CDR3 DNA reads TGTGCCAGCAGCCCCATGATCAGGGCCACTGAAGCTTTCTTT. The encoded protein is CASSPMIRATEAFF.

The table lists this clonotype with a few counts. The rearrangement joins TRBV5-1 to TRBJ2-3; possible D gene TRBD1, 5 bases. V was pared by 3 bases and J by 1 base, with 9 bases between. The CDR3 is made up of 14 amino acids. Germline CDR1 and CDR2: SGHRS and YFSETQ. CDR3 in DNA: TGCGCCAGCAGCTCCGGACACGGCACAGATACGCAGTATTTT. It specifies CASSSGHGTDTQYF.

V gene TRBV15 combines with J gene TRBJ1-1; TRBD1 matches 7 bases. The germline gives CDR1 LNHNV, CDR2 YYDKDF (reference sequence). With 1 base clipped from V and 0 bases from J, the junction kept 2 bases outside the gene matches. This CDR3 region has 15 residues. The DNA for the CDR3 is TGTGCCACCAGCAGAGCACAGGGGATGAACACTGAAGCTTTCTTT. Its translation is CATSRAQGMNTEAFF.

This clonotype was seen repeatedly, ten times or more. V and J are TRBV7-2 and TRBJ2-4; tentative D call: TRBD1 (6 bases). V was pared by 3 bases and J by 0 bases, with 18 bases between. Germline values: CDR1 SGHTA, CDR2 FQGNSA. The CDR3 is 18 amino acids. In DNA, the CDR3 is TGTGCCAGCAGCTTTCCCCCCAGGGGATCAGTAGCCAAAAACATTCAGTACTTC. It codes for CASSFPPRGSVAKNIQYF.

The chain has TRBV29-1 and TRBJ2-1, with D possibly called TRBD1 or TRBD2 (5 bases each). Germline V CDR1 and CDR2: SQVTM, ANQGSEA. CDR3 length equals 14 residues. V lost 3 bases and J lost 8, with 17 bases in between. The chain's CDR3 is CSVDDGEVGDEQFF. DNA of the CDR3: TGCAGCGTTGATGACGGCGAAGTGGGGGATGAGCAGTTCTTC.

The sample holds many counts of this clonotype. The chain joins TRBV29-1 to TRBJ1-1; D call uncertain. This CDR3 spans 13 amino acids. V was cut by 0 bases and J by 1 base, with 6 bases left in between. CDR1 is SQVTM, CDR2 ANQGSEA, per germline. In nucleotides, the CDR3 is TGCAGCGTTGAAGACAGTAAGAACACTGAAGCTTTCTTT. Protein: CSVEDSKNTEAFF.

The chain uses TRBV20-1 and TRBJ2-7; D might be TRBD1 or TRBD2, each matching 7 bases. The CDR3 totals 14 residues. Deletions cut 1 base from V and 6 bases from J, with 16 bases between. The germline gives CDR1 DFQATT, CDR2 SNEGSKA (reference sequence). The CDR3 region has the DNA TGCAGTGCTAGAGGGGGAGGGGGCCCCTCCGAGCAGTACTTC. Its translation is CSARGGGGPSEQYF.

This clonotype appeared a few times. V gene TRBV12-3 or TRBV12-4 combines with J gene TRBJ2-1, with a weak D call TRBD2 (5 bases). The CDR3 consists of 11 residues. V lost 7 bases and J 8 bases, leaving 9 bases between the germline ends. CDR3 amino acids: CASTNGDEQFF. The DNA of the CDR3 is TGTGCCAGCACCAACGGGGATGAGCAGTTCTTC.

This clonotype has just a few counts. The chain employs TRBV7-7 and TRBJ2-2; D is unclear. The CDR3 has 13 amino acids. Germline lookup yields CDR1 SSHAT and CDR2 FNYEAQ (reference sequence). Trimming took off 1 base at V and 7 bases at J, with 7 bases between the two ends. The CDR3 coding sequence is TGTGCCAGCAGCTTAGGGGGTGGCGGGGAGCTGTTTTTT. Amino acids: CASSLGGGGELFF.

The CDR3 is CASSESQPVPGYTF. The CDR3 DNA reads TGTGCCAGCAGTGAGTCCCAGCCCGTACCTGGCTACACCTTC. This chain links TRBV2 with TRBJ1-2; D is undetermined. The CDR3 extends over 14 amino acids. The germline V gene has CDR1 SNHLY and CDR2 FYNNEI. V lost 3 bases and J 7 bases, leaving 15 bases between the germline ends.

Comments on this clonotype: A junction end diverges from the germline sequence, so it may reflect a read error. The chain links TRBV2 to TRBJ2-1, with TRBD1 matching over 7 bases. Germline V lookup: CDR1 SNHLY, CDR2 FYNNEI. The CDR3 sequence is 13 residues long. The CDR3 is CTSCRKGGDEQFF. The CDR3 region has the DNA TGTACCAGCTGCCGGAAAGGGGGCGATGAGCAGTTCTTC.

V and J are TRBV13 and TRBJ1-1; no reliable D call. The V gene's germline CDR1 is PRHDT and CDR2 FYEKMQ (reference sequence). This CDR3 contains 14 residues. V was pared by 0 bases and J by 7 bases, with 12 bases between. CDR3 sequence: CASSLGLEDLEAFF. The CDR3 DNA is TGTGCCAGCAGCTTAGGCCTCGAGGACCTTGAAGCTTTCTTT.

This clonotype appeared a few times. The chain employs TRBV3-1 and TRBJ2-3, with 14 bases identical to TRBD2. The CDR3 runs to 18 residues. Trimming cost V 2 bases and J 1 base; bases outside gene matches: 5. Germline-derived CDR1 and CDR2 are LGHDT and YNNKEL (reference sequence). The chain's CDR3 is CASSQPGGLAGGTDTQYF. In DNA form, the CDR3 reads TGTGCCAGCAGCCAACCTGGGGGACTAGCGGGAGGCACAGATACGCAGTATTTT.

This clonotype was counted ten times or more. The chain recombines TRBV12-5 with TRBJ1-5; tentatively, D is TRBD1 (6 bases). The germline CDR1 and CDR2 sequences are LGHNT and FRNRAP. The CDR3 is 14 amino acids. The ends were cut back, 4 bases at V and 7 bases at J, with 14 bases in the middle. The CDR3 loop reads CASGSGQTSQPQHF. CDR3 DNA sequence: TGTGCTAGTGGTTCCGGACAGACTTCCCAGCCCCAGCATTTT.

This clonotype was counted a single time. This chain uses TRBV20-1 with TRBJ2-7, with TRBD2 matching over 7 bases. V lost 2 bases to trimming and J lost 2 bases; unmatched junction nucleotides: 9. Germline assignment: CDR1 DFQATT and CDR2 SNEGSKA (reference sequence). CDR3 size: 15 residues. DNA for the CDR3: TGCAGTGCTAGACACGGGGGGAGGGATACCTACGAGCAGTACTTC. As protein: CSARHGGRDTYEQYF.

This clonotype was observed a few times. The chain combines TRBV9 with TRBJ2-5; 8 positions agree with TRBD2. J gave up 3 bases and V 4 bases, and 11 bases lay outside the gene matches. The CDR3 length is 16 residues. From germline, CDR1 is SGDLS and CDR2 YYNGEE. CDR3: CASSSSSGGLKETQYF. The CDR3 DNA is TGTGCCAGCAGCTCCTCCAGCGGGGGTCTCAAAGAGACCCAGTACTTC.

This clonotype was counted only a few times. The junction differs from germline at one of its ends, possibly a read error. The gene calls are TRBV6-2 or TRBV6-3 and TRBJ2-3; D gene ambiguous. Germline loops: CDR1 MNHEY, CDR2 SVGEGT. The CDR3 runs to 11 residues. CDR3 DNA sequence: TGTGCCAGCAGTCACTCCCTGCCGCAGTATTTT. This sequence encodes CASSHSLPQYF.

This clonotype was detected a few times. The chain's CDR3 is CSAEWGEKTQETQYF. For the CDR3, the DNA is TGCAGTGCTGAGTGGGGGGAAAAAACCCAAGAGACCCAGTACTTC. V gene TRBV20-1 combines with J gene TRBJ2-5, with D tentatively TRBD2 (6 bases). The germline CDR1 and CDR2 sequences are DFQATT and SNEGSKA (reference sequence). V was clipped by 5 bases and J by 1 base, with 17 bases between them. This CDR3 contains 15 residues.

Many counts were recorded for this clonotype. The rearrangement joins TRBV20-1 to TRBJ1-6, with D possibly being TRBD1 (5 bases). The V and J ends lost 1 base and 7 bases respectively, with 20 bases between them. CDR1 is DFQATT and CDR2 is SNEGSKA in the germline V gene (reference sequence). This CDR3 spans 17 amino acids. CDR3: CSARGVKTGTENSPLHF. The CDR3 DNA is TGCAGTGCTAGAGGTGTCAAAACCGGGACGGAAAATTCACCCCTCCACTTT.

This clonotype has just a few counts. This CDR3 reads CASSEGTRRYISDTQYF. CDR3 bases: TGTGCCAGCAGTGAAGGAACCAGGAGGTACATATCAGATACGCAGTATTTT. The rearrangement links TRBV6-1 to TRBJ2-3; possibly TRBD2 for D (5 bases). The CDR3 runs to 17 residues. In germline, CDR1 is MNHNS, CDR2 SASEGT. With 1 base removed from V and 4 bases from J, the gap between germline ends came to 18 bases.

This clonotype has a count of ten or more. The chain couples TRBV5-1 to TRBJ2-1; a weak D match, TRBD2 (5 bases). V was pared by 4 bases and J by 6 bases, with 20 bases between. The CDR3 runs 16 residues. Germline V gives CDR1 SGHRS, CDR2 YFSETQ. The CDR3 reads CASSRTTTGYLNEQFF. The CDR3, as DNA: TGCGCCAGCAGCCGTACCACAACGGGGTACCTCAATGAGCAGTTCTTC.

This clonotype occurred a few times. This chain joins TRBV11-2 and TRBJ2-1, with a weak D call TRBD1 (6 bases). V gave up 5 bases and J gave up 5 bases, with 19 bases separating them. CDR1 and CDR2 from the germline V gene are SGHAT and FQNNGV. The length of the CDR3 is 16 residues. The CDR3 bases are TGTGCCAGCAGCCCGCGGACAGCCGTTCGCAACAATGAGCAGTTCTTC. Translated: CASSPRTAVRNNEQFF.